This T cell receptor beta chain was sequenced for a study of radiotherapy plus CTLA-4 blockade in lung cancer. CDR1 and CDR2 (germline): GTSNPN, SVGIG (reference sequence). Trimming left V 2 bases short and J 3 bases short, with 5 bases between. The CDR3 spans 12 residues. Study-level points and caveats: Radiotherapy with ipilimumab was followed by blood expansion of tumor-derived clones.

CTLA-4 blockade using ipilimumab, together with focal radiation, was received by patients with chemo-refractory metastatic non-small-cell lung cancer. Sequenced by immunoSEQ multiplex PCR; TCRdb stores in-frame clones only, minus some. The table records around 56,000 clones, under 80% of them present only once. Remarks on this clone: Its cognate antigen is unknown.

The sample in question was peripheral blood, obtained from a patient treated with radiotherapy plus ipilimumab. V is TRBV30 and J is TRBJ2-1; D is undetermined. The sequence was collected from a human donor with non-small cell lung cancer who had a complete response to radiotherapy plus ipilimumab. In DNA, the CDR3 is TGTGCCTGGAGTCCCATCTACAATGAGCAGTTCTTC. It is translated as CAWSPIYNEQFF.